This T cell receptor (beta chain) is from a study of T cells in Graves' hyperthyroidism and ophthalmopathy. The CDR3 sequence is 15 residues long. Germline CDR1 and CDR2: SGHTA and FQGNSA. The V end was cut by 3 bases, the J end by 5 bases, with 13 bases between. There are a few counts of this clonotype. There were TCR beta CDR3 regions amplified from RNA transcripts. Researchers ran a first-round RT-PCR on the TCR CDR3 using the HTBI primer set. TCRdb fed the multiplex PCR reads into MiXCR, producing one record per CDR3 protein. The sample records approximately 640,000 distinct CDR3 sequences, about 16% being singletons. Every diagnosis used clinical symptoms, serum thyroxine and TRAb, thyroid ultrasound and orbital computed tomography.

Sequencing used blood. The receptor comes from a woman aged 25-40 years with Graves' hyperthyroidism. The rearrangement joins TRBV7-2 to TRBJ2-2; D possibly corresponds to TRBD1 (6 bases). The CDR3 nucleotides are TGTGCCAGCAGCTTTAGACAGGCGGAGACCGGGGAGCTGTTTTTT. Translated: CASSFRQAETGELFF.